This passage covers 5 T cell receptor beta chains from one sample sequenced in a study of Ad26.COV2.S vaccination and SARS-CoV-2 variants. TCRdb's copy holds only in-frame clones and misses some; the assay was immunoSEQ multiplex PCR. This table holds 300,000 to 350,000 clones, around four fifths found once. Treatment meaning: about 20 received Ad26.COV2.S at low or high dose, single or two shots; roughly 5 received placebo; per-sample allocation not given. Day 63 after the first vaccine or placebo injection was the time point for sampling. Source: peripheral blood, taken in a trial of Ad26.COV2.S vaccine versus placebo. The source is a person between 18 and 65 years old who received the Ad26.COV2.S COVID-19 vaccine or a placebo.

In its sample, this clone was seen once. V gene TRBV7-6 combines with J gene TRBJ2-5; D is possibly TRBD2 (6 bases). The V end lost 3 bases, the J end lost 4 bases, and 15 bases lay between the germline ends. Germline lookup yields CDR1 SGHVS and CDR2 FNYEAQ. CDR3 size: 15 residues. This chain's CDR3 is CASSFGGRPGETQYF. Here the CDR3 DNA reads TGTGCCAGCAGCTTCGGGGGTAGGCCAGGAGAGACCCAGTACTTC. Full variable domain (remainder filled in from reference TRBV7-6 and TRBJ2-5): GAGVSQSPRYKVTKRGQDVALRCDPISGHVSLYWYRQALGQGPEFLTYFNYEAQQDKSGLPNDRFSAERPEGSISTLTIQRTEQRDSAMYRCASSFGGRPGETQYFGPGTRLLVL.

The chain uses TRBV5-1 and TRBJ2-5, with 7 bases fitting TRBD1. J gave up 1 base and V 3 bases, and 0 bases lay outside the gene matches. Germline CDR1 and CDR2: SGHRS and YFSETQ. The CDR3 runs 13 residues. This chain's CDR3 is CASSWDSQETQYF. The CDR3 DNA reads TGCGCCAGCAGCTGGGACAGCCAAGAGACCCAGTACTTC.

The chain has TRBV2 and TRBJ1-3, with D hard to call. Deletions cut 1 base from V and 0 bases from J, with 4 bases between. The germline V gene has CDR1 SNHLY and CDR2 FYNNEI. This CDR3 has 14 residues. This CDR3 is CASSEGDSGNTIYF. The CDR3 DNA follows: TGTGCCAGCAGTGAAGGGGACTCTGGAAACACCATATATTTT.

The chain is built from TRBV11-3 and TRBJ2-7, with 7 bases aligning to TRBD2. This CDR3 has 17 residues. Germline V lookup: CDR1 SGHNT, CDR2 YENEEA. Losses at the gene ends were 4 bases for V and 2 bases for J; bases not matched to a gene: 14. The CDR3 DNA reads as TGTGCCAGCAGCTCGAGGAAGGGAGCGGGGATTGCCTACGAGCAGTACTTC. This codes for CASSSRKGAGIAYEQYF.

CDR3 residues: CASTHSSPAQGAVGYTF. The CDR3 region has the DNA TGCGCCAGCACTCATTCCTCCCCGGCACAGGGGGCAGTTGGCTACACCTTC. The V and J genes are TRBV5-1 and TRBJ1-2, with 9 bases aligning to TRBD1. Per germline, CDR1 SGHRS and CDR2 YFSETQ. The CDR3 has 17 residues. V lost 6 bases, J lost 7 bases, and 19 bases stayed unmatched.